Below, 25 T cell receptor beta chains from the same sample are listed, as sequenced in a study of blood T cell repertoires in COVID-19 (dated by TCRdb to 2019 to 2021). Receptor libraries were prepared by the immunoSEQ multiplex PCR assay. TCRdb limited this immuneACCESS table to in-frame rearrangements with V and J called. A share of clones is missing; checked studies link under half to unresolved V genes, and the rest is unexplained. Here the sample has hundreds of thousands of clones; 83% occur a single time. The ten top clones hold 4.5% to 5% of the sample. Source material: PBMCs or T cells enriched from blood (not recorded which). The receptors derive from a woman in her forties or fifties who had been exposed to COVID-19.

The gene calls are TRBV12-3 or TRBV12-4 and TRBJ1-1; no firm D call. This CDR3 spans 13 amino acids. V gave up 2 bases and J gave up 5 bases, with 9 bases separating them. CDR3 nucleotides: TGTGCCAGCAGTTTATCGAGGGTGACTGAAGCTTTCTTT. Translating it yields CASSLSRVTEAFF.

The CDR3 protein is CASSPGTGLIGELFF. The CDR3 nucleotides read TGTGCCAGCAGCCCCGGGACAGGGTTGATCGGGGAGCTGTTTTTT. The chain is built from TRBV13 and TRBJ2-2, with 9 bases fitting TRBD1. Germline V gene data show CDR1 as PRHDT and CDR2 as FYEKMQ (reference sequence). V shed 5 bases, J shed 7 bases, and the junction held 8 bases outside the gene matches. This CDR3 spans 15 amino acids.

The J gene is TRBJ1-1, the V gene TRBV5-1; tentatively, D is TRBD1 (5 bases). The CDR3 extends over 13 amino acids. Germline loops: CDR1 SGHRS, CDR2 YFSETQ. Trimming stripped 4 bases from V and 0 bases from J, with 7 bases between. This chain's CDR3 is CASSIQVNTEAFF. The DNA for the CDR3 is TGCGCCAGCAGCATACAGGTGAACACTGAAGCTTTCTTT.

CDR3 region: CASSLGTGRTEAFF. The CDR3 nucleotides read TGCGCCAGCAGCTTGGGCACAGGGAGAACTGAAGCTTTCTTT. The chain combines TRBV5-1 with TRBJ1-1, with D possibly matching TRBD1 (6 bases). The CDR3 has 14 amino acids. V shed 0 bases and J shed 5 bases, with 11 bases lying between them. Looked up from germline, CDR1 is SGHRS and CDR2 is YFSETQ.

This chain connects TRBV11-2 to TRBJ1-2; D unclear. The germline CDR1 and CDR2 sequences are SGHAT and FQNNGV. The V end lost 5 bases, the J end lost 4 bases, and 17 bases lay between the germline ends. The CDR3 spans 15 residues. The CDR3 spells CASSPNSRFGYGYTF. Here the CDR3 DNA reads TGTGCCAGCAGCCCAAACTCGCGGTTCGGCTATGGCTACACCTTC. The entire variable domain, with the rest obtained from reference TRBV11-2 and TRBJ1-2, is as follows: EAGVAQSPRYKIIEKRQSVAFWCNPISGHATLYWYQQILGQGPKLLIQFQNNGVVDDSQLPKDRFSAERLKGVDSTLKIQPAKLEDSAVYLCASSPNSRFGYGYTFGSGTRLTVV.

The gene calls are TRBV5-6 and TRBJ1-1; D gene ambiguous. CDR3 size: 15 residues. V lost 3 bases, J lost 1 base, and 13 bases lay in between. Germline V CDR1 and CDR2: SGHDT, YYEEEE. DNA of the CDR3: TGTGCCAGCAGCTCTGGCGGGCGGTCGAACACTGAAGCTTTCTTT. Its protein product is CASSSGGRSNTEAFF.

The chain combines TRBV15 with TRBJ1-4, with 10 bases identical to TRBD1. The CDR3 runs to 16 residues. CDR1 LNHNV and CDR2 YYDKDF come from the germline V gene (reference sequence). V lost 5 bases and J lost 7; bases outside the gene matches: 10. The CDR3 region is CATSPTGWTGGEKLFF. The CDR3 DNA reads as TGTGCCACCAGCCCAACAGGATGGACAGGGGGTGAAAAACTGTTTTTT.

The CDR3 loop is CASSPFGIGSRLNTEAFF. The CDR3 nucleotides read TGTGCCAGCAGCCCCTTTGGTATCGGGTCTCGTCTCAACACTGAAGCTTTCTTT. The J gene is TRBJ1-1, the V gene TRBV6-2 or TRBV6-3; unclear D gene. The CDR3 covers 18 residues. Germline assignment: CDR1 MNHEY and CDR2 SVGEGT. The ends were cut back, 6 bases at V and 2 bases at J, with 25 bases in the middle.

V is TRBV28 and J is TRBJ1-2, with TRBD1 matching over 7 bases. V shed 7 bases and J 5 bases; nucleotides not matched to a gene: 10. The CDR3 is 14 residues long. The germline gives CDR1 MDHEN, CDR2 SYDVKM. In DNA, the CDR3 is TGTGCCAGCACCACAGGGGAGAAATTTTATGGCTACACCTTC. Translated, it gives CASTTGEKFYGYTF.

CDR3 amino acids: CASSSPPSLQYF. The CDR3 coding sequence is TGTGCCAGCAGCTCCCCGCCGAGCCTCCAGTACTTC. The gene calls are TRBV5-4 and TRBJ2-7; D is unclear. Germline CDR1 is SGHNT and CDR2 is YYREEE (reference sequence). V was shortened by 3 bases and J by 10 bases, with 14 bases between the two germline ends. This CDR3 has 12 amino acids.

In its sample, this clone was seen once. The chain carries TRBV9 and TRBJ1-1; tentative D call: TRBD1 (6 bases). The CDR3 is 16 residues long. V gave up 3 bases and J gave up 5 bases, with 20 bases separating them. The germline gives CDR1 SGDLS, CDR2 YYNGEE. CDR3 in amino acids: CASSGDPRGRWTEAFF. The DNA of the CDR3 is TGTGCCAGCAGCGGAGACCCCAGGGGCCGGTGGACTGAAGCTTTCTTT.

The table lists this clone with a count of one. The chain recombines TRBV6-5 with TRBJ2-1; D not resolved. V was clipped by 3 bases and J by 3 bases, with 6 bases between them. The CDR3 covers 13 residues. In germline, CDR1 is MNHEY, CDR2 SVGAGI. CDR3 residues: CASSYGHYNEQFF. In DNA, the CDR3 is TGTGCCAGCAGTTATGGGCACTACAATGAGCAGTTCTTC.

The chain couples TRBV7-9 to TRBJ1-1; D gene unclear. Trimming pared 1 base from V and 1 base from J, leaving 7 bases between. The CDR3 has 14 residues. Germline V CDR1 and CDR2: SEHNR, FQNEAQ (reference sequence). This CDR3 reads CASSLGGGNTEAFF. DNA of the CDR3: TGTGCCAGCAGCTTAGGAGGAGGGAACACTGAAGCTTTCTTT.

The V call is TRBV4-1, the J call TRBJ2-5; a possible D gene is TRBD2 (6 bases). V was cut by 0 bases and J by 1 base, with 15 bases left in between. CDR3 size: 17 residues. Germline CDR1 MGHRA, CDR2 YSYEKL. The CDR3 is CASSQELLWRGQETQYF. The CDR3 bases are TGCGCCAGCAGCCAAGAACTTCTCTGGCGGGGCCAAGAGACCCAGTACTTC.

CDR3 coding DNA: TGTGCCAGCAGTTCTAATATTTTTGGACTAGCGGGGGTCACAGATACGCAGTATTTT. Translated, it gives CASSSNIFGLAGVTDTQYF. The V gene is TRBV27, the J gene TRBJ2-3, with 13 positions matching TRBD2. Germline V gene sequence: CDR1 MNHEY, CDR2 SMNVEV (reference sequence). The CDR3 extends over 19 amino acids. V was clipped by 4 bases and J by 2 bases; unmatched bases: 12.

CDR3 amino acids: CASSRLGPVTGNEQFF. The CDR3, as DNA: TGTGCCAGCAGCCGATTAGGGCCGGTGACGGGGAATGAGCAGTTCTTC. The genes are TRBV7-9 and TRBJ2-1; weak D call: TRBD2 (5 bases). V was shortened by 5 bases and J by 7 bases, with 21 bases between the two germline ends. The CDR3 has 16 amino acids. The germline gives CDR1 SEHNR, CDR2 FQNEAQ (reference sequence).

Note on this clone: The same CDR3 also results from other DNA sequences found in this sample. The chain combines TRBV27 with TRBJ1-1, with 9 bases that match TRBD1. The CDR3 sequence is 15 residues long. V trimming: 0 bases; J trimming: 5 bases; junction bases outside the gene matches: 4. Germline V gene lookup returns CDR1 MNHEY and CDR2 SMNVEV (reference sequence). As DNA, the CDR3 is TGTGCCAGCAGTTTATCTGGGACAGGGCGGACTGAAGCTTTCTTT. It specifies CASSLSGTGRTEAFF.

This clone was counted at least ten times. DNA for the CDR3: TGTGCCAGCAGCCCCGTAAGACCAGGGCTGAACACCGGGGAGCTGTTTTTT. Translating gives CASSPVRPGLNTGELFF. This chain joins TRBV7-7 and TRBJ2-2, with a tentative D call TRBD1 (5 bases). The CDR3 is 17 residues long. V was cut by 5 bases and J by 1 base, with 17 bases left in between. Germline CDR1 is SSHAT and CDR2 is FNYEAQ (reference sequence).

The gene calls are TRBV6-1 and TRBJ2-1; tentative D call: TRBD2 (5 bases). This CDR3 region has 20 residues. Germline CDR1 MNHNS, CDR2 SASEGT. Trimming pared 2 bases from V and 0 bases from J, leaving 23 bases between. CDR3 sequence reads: CASSEWSLTRLESSYNEQFF. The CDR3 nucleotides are TGTGCCAGCAGTGAATGGAGTCTTACTAGACTTGAGAGCTCCTACAATGAGCAGTTCTTC.

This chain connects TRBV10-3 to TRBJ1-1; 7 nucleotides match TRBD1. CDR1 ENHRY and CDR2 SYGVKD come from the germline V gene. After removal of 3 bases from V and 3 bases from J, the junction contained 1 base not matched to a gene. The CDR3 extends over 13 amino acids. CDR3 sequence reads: CAISDRGDTEAFF. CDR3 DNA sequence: TGTGCCATCAGTGACAGGGGGGACACTGAAGCTTTCTTT.

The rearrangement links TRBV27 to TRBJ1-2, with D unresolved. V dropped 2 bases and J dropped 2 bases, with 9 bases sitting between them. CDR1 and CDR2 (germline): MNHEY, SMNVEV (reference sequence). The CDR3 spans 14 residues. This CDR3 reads CASSLLPGNYGYTF. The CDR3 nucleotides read TGTGCCAGCAGTTTACTCCCGGGGAACTATGGCTACACCTTC.

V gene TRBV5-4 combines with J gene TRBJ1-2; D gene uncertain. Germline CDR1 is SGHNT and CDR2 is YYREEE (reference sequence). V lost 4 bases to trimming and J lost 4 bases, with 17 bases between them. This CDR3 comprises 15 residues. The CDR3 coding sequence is TGTGCCAGCAGCACGGCAGCGTCGCAGTTCTATGGCTACACCTTC. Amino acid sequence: CASSTAASQFYGYTF.

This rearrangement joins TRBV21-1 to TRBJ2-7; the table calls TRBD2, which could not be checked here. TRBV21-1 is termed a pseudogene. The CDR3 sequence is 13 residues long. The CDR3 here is CASSNREDYEQYF. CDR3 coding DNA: TGTGCCAGCAGCAACAGGGAGGACTACGAGCAGTACTTC.

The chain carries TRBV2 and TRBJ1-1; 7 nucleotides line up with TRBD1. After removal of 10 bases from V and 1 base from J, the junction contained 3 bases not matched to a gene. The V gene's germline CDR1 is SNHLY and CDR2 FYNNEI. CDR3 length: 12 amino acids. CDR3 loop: CAIGQANTEAFF. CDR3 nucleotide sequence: TGTGCCATAGGACAGGCGAACACTGAAGCTTTCTTT. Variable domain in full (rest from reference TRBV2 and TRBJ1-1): EPEVTQTPSHQVTQMGQEVILRCVPISNHLYFYWYRQILGQKVEFLVSFYNNEISEKSEIFDDQFSVERPDGSNFTLKIRSTKLEDSAMYFCAIGQANTEAFFGQGTRLTVV.

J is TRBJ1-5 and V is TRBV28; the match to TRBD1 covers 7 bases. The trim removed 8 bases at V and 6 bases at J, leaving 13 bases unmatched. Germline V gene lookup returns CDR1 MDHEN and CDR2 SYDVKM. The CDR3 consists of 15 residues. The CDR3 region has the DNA TGTGCCAGCCGCGGAGTAACAGGGGCCTTTCAGCCCCAGCATTTT. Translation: CASRGVTGAFQPQHF.